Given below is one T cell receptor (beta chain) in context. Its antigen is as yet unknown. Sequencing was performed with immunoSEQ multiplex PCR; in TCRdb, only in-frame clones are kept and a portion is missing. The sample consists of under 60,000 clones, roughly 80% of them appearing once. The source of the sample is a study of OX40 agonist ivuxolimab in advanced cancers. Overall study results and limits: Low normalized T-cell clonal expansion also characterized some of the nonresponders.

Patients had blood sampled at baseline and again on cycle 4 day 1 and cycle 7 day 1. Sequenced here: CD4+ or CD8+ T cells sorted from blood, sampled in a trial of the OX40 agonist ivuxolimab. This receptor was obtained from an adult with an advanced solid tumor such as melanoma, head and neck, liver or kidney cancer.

CDR3 sequence: CASSLMGLPPYNEQFF. The CDR3 nucleotides are TGTGCCAGCAGCTTAATGGGCTTGCCCCCCTACAATGAGCAGTTCTTC. The rearrangement uses TRBV7-9 and TRBJ2-1; D remains unclear. This CDR3 contains 16 residues. V was clipped by 2 bases and J by 2 bases, with 13 bases between them. CDR1 SEHNR and CDR2 FQNEAQ come from the germline V gene (reference sequence).